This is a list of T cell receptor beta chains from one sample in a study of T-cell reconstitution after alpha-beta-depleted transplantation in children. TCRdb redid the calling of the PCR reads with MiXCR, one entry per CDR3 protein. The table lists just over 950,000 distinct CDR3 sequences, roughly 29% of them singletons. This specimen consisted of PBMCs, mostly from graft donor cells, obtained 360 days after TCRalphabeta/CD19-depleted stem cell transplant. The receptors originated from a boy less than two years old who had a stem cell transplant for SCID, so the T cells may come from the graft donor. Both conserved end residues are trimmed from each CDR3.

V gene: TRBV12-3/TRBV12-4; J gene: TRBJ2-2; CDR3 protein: ASSPTMGRGRPGELF
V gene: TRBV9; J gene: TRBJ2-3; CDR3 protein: ASSVGRVTDTQY
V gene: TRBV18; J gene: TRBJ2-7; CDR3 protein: ASSPPNLYEQY
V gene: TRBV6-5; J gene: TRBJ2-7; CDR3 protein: ASSHSDGPYSYEQY
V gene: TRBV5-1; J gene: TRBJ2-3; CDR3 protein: ASSFGTGTGGVDTQY
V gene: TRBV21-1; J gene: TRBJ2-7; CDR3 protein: ASSNALLPYEQY
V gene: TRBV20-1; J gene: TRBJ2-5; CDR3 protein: SATLGETYKQETQY
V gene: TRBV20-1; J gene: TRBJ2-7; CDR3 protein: SASERTGYSYEQY
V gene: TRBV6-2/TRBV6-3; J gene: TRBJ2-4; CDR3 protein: ASSPYLWTEGDIQY
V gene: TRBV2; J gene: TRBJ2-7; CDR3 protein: ASTPLTSGATSYEQY
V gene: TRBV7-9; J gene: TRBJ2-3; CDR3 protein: ASSLAPTRDSTDTQY
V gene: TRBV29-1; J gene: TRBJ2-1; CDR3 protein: SVEGYDSFHEQF
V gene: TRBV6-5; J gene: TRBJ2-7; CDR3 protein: ASSYGTAQGGFYEQY
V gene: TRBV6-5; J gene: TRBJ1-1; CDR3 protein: ASRTGGGTEAF
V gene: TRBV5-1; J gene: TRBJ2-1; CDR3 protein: ASSRGQQGNEQF
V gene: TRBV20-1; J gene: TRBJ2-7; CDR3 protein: SATGLAGGPYEQY